Listed below are T cell receptor beta chains from one sample, sequenced in a study of regulatory T cells in long-lasting Graves disease. MiXCR, applied by TCRdb to the multiplex PCR reads, yields one record per CDR3 protein. Of 530,000 or so distinct CDR3 sequences listed, about 14% are singletons. This same sample was also part of a study on T cells in Graves' hyperthyroidism and ophthalmopathy.

Sample: peripheral blood mononuclear cells (PBMCs), taken at new diagnosis, from a patient treated with antithyroid drugs. The receptors were gathered from a man aged 25 to 40 with Graves disease. Both conserved end residues are part of each CDR3. Each record gives: clone size, CDR3 length, V gene, D gene, J gene, CDR3 protein, CDR3 DNA. The D gene is left open where the match is weak. Rows may omit the clone size; those that give it use once, few, many or a size class.

>few|14|TRBV20-1|TRBD1|TRBJ1-1
CSATGGQGGTEAFF
TGCAGTGCTACCGGGGGACAGGGTGGAACTGAAGCTTTCTTT
>.|14|TRBV10-1|.|TRBJ2-5
CASSDKGAGETQYF
TGCGCCAGCAGTGACAAAGGGGCCGGGGAGACCCAGTACTTC
>.|13|TRBV10-2|.|TRBJ2-3
CASSEITAGTQYF
TGCGCCAGCAGTGAGATTACCGCTGGTACGCAGTATTTT
>once|14|TRBV25-1|.|TRBJ2-7
CASSAGLLGYEQYF
TGTGCCAGCAGTGCGGGACTCCTGGGGTACGAGCAGTACTTC
>.|16|TRBV5-1|.|TRBJ2-7
CASSPGIIAFSYEQYF
TGCGCCAGCAGCCCCGGGATTATTGCCTTTTCCTACGAGCAGTACTTC
>few|18|TRBV4-1|TRBD2|TRBJ2-1
CASSRERSLAESYNEQFF
TGCGCCAGCAGCCGGGAGAGGAGTCTAGCGGAATCCTACAATGAGCAGTTCTTC
>.|12|TRBV20-1|.|TRBJ2-1
CSASDLNNEQFF
TGCAGTGCTAGTGACCTCAACAATGAGCAGTTCTTC
>.|16|TRBV10-1|TRBD2|TRBJ2-3
CASSETLGGRTDTQYF
TGCGCCAGCAGTGAAACCCTCGGCGGGAGGACAGATACGCAGTATTTT
>many|18|TRBV20-1|TRBD1|TRBJ1-1
CSARDRDLEGGRNTEAFF
TGCAGTGCCCGGGACAGGGACCTAGAAGGCGGCCGGAACACTGAAGCTTTCTTT
>few|16|TRBV27|.|TRBJ1-5
CASSSRFPGGGQPQHF
TGTGCCAGCAGTTCCCGCTTCCCGGGGGGGGGACAGCCCCAGCATTTT
>.|15|TRBV20-1|TRBD1|TRBJ2-3
CSARRQGGGSDTQYF
TGCAGTGCCAGACGACAGGGGGGAGGTTCGGATACGCAGTATTTT
>many|15|TRBV2|.|TRBJ2-3
CASSPYPEGTDTQYF
TGTGCCAGCAGTCCTTACCCCGAGGGCACAGATACGCAGTATTTT
>.|13|TRBV7-9|TRBD1|TRBJ1-1
CASSLVQGAEAFF
TGTGCCAGCAGCTTAGTACAGGGGGCTGAAGCTTTCTTT
>.|14|TRBV19|.|TRBJ2-1
CAISGGLSSNEQFF
TGTGCCATTTCCGGGGGACTCTCGAGTAATGAGCAGTTCTTC
>many|14|TRBV5-1|TRBD1|TRBJ1-1
CASSRDSLNTEAFF
TGCGCCAGCAGCCGGGACAGTCTGAACACTGAAGCTTTCTTT
>few|11|TRBV10-3|.|TRBJ2-2
CAISITGELFF
TGTGCCATCAGTATTACCGGGGAGCTGTTTTTT
>many|13|TRBV27|.|TRBJ1-1
CATKGQTNTEAFF
TGTGCCACCAAAGGCCAGACCAACACTGAAGCTTTCTTT
>many|12|TRBV29-1|.|TRBJ2-7
CSVVIGSYEQYF
TGCAGCGTTGTCATCGGCTCCTACGAGCAGTACTTC
>many|14|TRBV29-1|TRBD2|TRBJ2-3
CSGRLAGMTDTQYF
TGCAGCGGGCGACTAGCGGGAATGACAGATACGCAGTATTTT
>many|15|TRBV6-1|.|TRBJ2-1
CASSDRPGLYNEQFF
TGTGCCAGCAGTGACCGACCGGGACTTTACAATGAGCAGTTCTTC
>many|13|TRBV9|.|TRBJ2-7
CASSVEGSYEQYF
TGTGCCAGCAGCGTAGAAGGTAGCTACGAGCAGTACTTC
>few|14|TRBV7-6|.|TRBJ2-2
CASSDRLLTGELFF
TGTGCCAGCAGCGACCGACTACTTACCGGGGAGCTGTTTTTT
>.|14|TRBV18|.|TRBJ2-5
CASSPRRAQETQYF
TGTGCCAGCTCACCACGCAGGGCCCAAGAGACCCAGTACTTC
>.|14|TRBV30|.|TRBJ2-1
CAWGGRPSYNEQFF
TGTGCCTGGGGGGGACGACCATCCTACAATGAGCAGTTCTTC
>many|14|TRBV6-2/TRBV6-3|TRBD2|TRBJ2-1
CASSTLNSGIEQFF
TGTGCCAGCAGTACCCTAAATAGCGGGATTGAGCAGTTCTTC
>.|15|TRBV5-1|.|TRBJ2-7
CASSIGGSSGYEQYF
TGCGCCAGCAGCATCGGGGGTTCGAGTGGGTACGAGCAGTACTTC
>many|13|TRBV28|.|TRBJ2-5
CASSPRLQETQYF
TGTGCCAGCAGTCCTAGACTTCAAGAGACCCAGTACTTC
>many|14|TRBV29-1|.|TRBJ2-1
CSVERGLPYNEQFF
TGCAGCGTTGAGCGGGGCTTACCCTACAATGAGCAGTTCTTC
>many|12|TRBV29-1|.|TRBJ1-1
CSVERGNTEAFF
TGCAGCGTTGAACGGGGGAACACTGAAGCTTTCTTT
>.|15|TRBV5-1|.|TRBJ1-6
CASSPTGPGNSPLHF
TGCGCCAGCAGCCCAACAGGCCCTGGTAATTCACCCCTCCACTTT
>few|14|TRBV12-3/TRBV12-4|.|TRBJ1-1
CASSFRGARTEAFF
TGTGCCAGCAGTTTCCGGGGGGCTCGCACTGAAGCTTTCTTT
>few|15|TRBV18|TRBD1|TRBJ2-3
CASSLRDRGPDTQYF
TGTGCCAGCTCACTCCGGGACAGGGGCCCAGATACGCAGTATTTT
>many|13|TRBV20-1|TRBD1|TRBJ1-2
CSAGGTAPEGYTF
TGCAGTGCTGGCGGGACAGCGCCCGAGGGCTACACCTTC
>few|16|TRBV12-3/TRBV12-4|TRBD2|TRBJ2-2
CASSPRTSGMVGELFF
TGTGCCAGCAGTCCAAGGACTAGCGGGATGGTCGGGGAGCTGTTTTTT
>many|13|TRBV27|.|TRBJ2-7
CASSAGMGSEQYF
TGTGCCAGCAGTGCCGGAATGGGCAGCGAGCAGTACTTC
>.|15|TRBV27|.|TRBJ1-5
CASSLLGAGYQPQHF
TGTGCCAGCAGTTTACTGGGGGCTGGCTATCAGCCCCAGCATTTT
>many|15|TRBV10-3|TRBD1|TRBJ1-4
CAAGQGGATNEKLFF
TGTGCCGCCGGACAGGGTGGTGCAACTAATGAAAAACTGTTTTTT
>few|14|TRBV18|.|TRBJ2-3
CASLGGLSSDTQYF
TGTGCCAGCCTGGGGGGTCTCTCGTCCGATACGCAGTATTTT
>many|17|TRBV6-1|.|TRBJ1-1
CASSEPTGGWGNTEAFF
TGTGCCAGCAGTGAACCAACCGGGGGGTGGGGGAACACTGAAGCTTTCTTT
>many|15|TRBV19|.|TRBJ1-2
CASSIETQKGEGYTF
TGTGCCAGTAGTATAGAGACCCAGAAGGGAGAGGGCTACACCTTC
>few|13|TRBV29-1|.|TRBJ1-2
CSVEGQAWYGYTF
TGCAGCGTTGAAGGACAGGCGTGGTACGGCTACACCTTC
>few|16|TRBV5-1|.|TRBJ2-3
CASSSGAVSGEDTQYF
TGCGCCAGCAGCTCGGGGGCCGTTTCGGGGGAAGATACGCAGTATTTT
>few|14|TRBV25-1|TRBD1|TRBJ1-2
CASSSQAAGGGYTF
TGTGCCAGCAGTTCCCAAGCAGCAGGGGGTGGCTACACCTTC
>many|15|TRBV15|.|TRBJ2-7
CATSARDITFYEQYF
TGTGCCACCAGCGCCCGGGACATCACCTTCTACGAGCAGTACTTC
>many|13|TRBV24-1|.|TRBJ1-1
CATSDEVGGLAFF
TGTGCCACCAGTGATGAGGTCGGCGGGTTGGCTTTCTTT
>.|15|TRBV3-1|TRBD2|TRBJ2-7
CASSQQGLVSYEQYF
TGTGCCAGCAGCCAACAGGGACTAGTCTCCTACGAGCAGTACTTC
>few|14|TRBV5-1|.|TRBJ1-3
CASTLEAAGNTIYF
TGCGCCAGCACCCTCGAGGCTGCTGGAAACACCATATATTTT
>few|16|TRBV27|.|TRBJ1-5
CASSLSGRGSYQPQHF
TGTGCCAGCAGTTTATCGGGGCGTGGTTCGTATCAGCCCCAGCATTTT
>many|14|TRBV2|.|TRBJ2-7
CASSVADKSYEQYF
TGTGCCAGCAGTGTTGCGGACAAGTCCTACGAGCAGTACTTC
>many|16|TRBV5-1|TRBD2|TRBJ2-1
CASSLRTSGSYNEQFF
TGCGCCAGCAGCCTACGGACTAGCGGATCCTACAATGAGCAGTTCTTC